Below are 8 T cell receptor beta chains sequenced from a single sample in a study of blood T cells in healthy people across ages. Together with a sample-barcoded 5' primer, a J-beta primer mix was included in a second PCR lasting roughly 6 to 12 cycles. MiXCR, run by TCRdb on the 5' RACE reads, gives a single entry per CDR3 protein. The table includes approximately 700,000 distinct CDR3 sequences, 32% detected once. Material for sequencing was blood. Receptor source: a woman aged 80 or over in good health.

This clonotype showed up many times. The V and J genes are TRBV19 and TRBJ2-1, with 8 positions matching TRBD2. The ends lost 6 bases at V and 2 bases at J; junction bases unmatched: 6. This CDR3 is 15 amino acids long. Germline V gives CDR1 LNHDA, CDR2 SQIVND (reference sequence). CDR3 bases: TGTGCCAGTAGCCCTAAGCGGGGGCCCTACAATGAGCAGTTCTTC. Translated, it gives CASSPKRGPYNEQFF. Using reference TRBV19 and TRBJ2-1 for the parts outside the CDR3, the full variable domain is DGGITQSPKYLFRKEGQNVTLSCEQNLNHDAMYWYRQDPGQGLRLIYYSQIVNDFQKGDIAEGYSVSREKKESFPLTVTSAQKNPTAFYLCASSPKRGPYNEQFFGPGTRLTVL.

Many counts were recorded for this clonotype. V gene TRBV27 combines with J gene TRBJ2-7; D is unclear. The CDR3 is 13 residues long. Trimming cost V 3 bases and J 3 bases, with 9 bases left between them. CDR1 MNHEY and CDR2 SMNVEV come from the germline V gene (reference sequence). CDR3 sequence reads: CASSFKGSYEQYF. Written as DNA, the CDR3 is TGTGCCAGCAGTTTTAAGGGCAGCTACGAGCAGTACTTC.

The J gene is TRBJ2-4, the V gene TRBV3-1; D uncertain. The assigned J gene may be wrong: the sequence end matches TRBJ2-7 better. The germline CDR1 and CDR2 sequences are LGHDT and YNNKEL (reference sequence). CDR3 size: 16 residues. The CDR3 DNA reads as TGTGCCAGCAGCCGGAAGGCCTTCCCGACCTCCTACGAGCAGTACTTC. This encodes CASSRKAFPTSYEQYF.

The chain has TRBV7-9 and TRBJ1-5; 7 positions match TRBD1. J was trimmed by 3 bases and V by 4 bases; bases with no gene match: 3. The CDR3 loop spans 14 amino acids. Germline V gene data show CDR1 as SEHNR and CDR2 as FQNEAQ (reference sequence). The CDR3 DNA reads as TGTGCCAGCAGCTCAGGGGGTAACAATCAGCCCCAGCATTTT. Translated, it gives CASSSGGNNQPQHF. Filled out from reference TRBV7-9 and TRBJ1-5, the complete variable domain reads DTGVSQNPRHKITKRGQNVTFRCDPISEHNRLYWYRQTLGQGPEFLTYFQNEAQLEKSRLLSDRFSAERPKGSFSTLEIQRTEQGDSAMYLCASSSGGNNQPQHFGDGTRLSIL.

This clonotype was recorded at least ten times. The CDR3 reads CASSLAGVDNEQFF. The CDR3 DNA sequence: TGCGCCAGCAGCTTAGCGGGGGTCGATAATGAGCAGTTCTTC. The rearrangement uses TRBV5-1 and TRBJ2-1; 8 nucleotides agree with TRBD2. The germline CDR1 and CDR2 sequences are SGHRS and YFSETQ. This CDR3 has 14 residues. The V gene end was trimmed by 2 bases and the J gene end by 7 bases; junction bases not matched to a gene: 5. The entire variable domain, with the rest obtained from reference TRBV5-1 and TRBJ2-1, is as follows: KAGVTQTPRYLIKTRGQQVTLSCSPISGHRSVSWYQQTPGQGLQFLFEYFSETQRNKGNFPGRFSGRQFSNSRSEMNVSTLELGDSALYLCASSLAGVDNEQFFGPGTRLTVL.

This clonotype was counted at least ten times. This CDR3 reads CASSLEPSGGTNEQFF. Written as DNA, the CDR3 is TGCGCCAGCAGCTTGGAGCCTAGCGGGGGAACTAATGAGCAGTTCTTC. The chain combines TRBV5-1 with TRBJ2-1; TRBD2 matches 10 bases. Germline CDR1 and CDR2: SGHRS and YFSETQ. CDR3 length: 16 residues. V lost 0 bases and J lost 7; bases outside the gene matches: 7. The whole variable domain, remainder taken from reference TRBV5-1 and TRBJ2-1, is KAGVTQTPRYLIKTRGQQVTLSCSPISGHRSVSWYQQTPGQGLQFLFEYFSETQRNKGNFPGRFSGRQFSNSRSEMNVSTLELGDSALYLCASSLEPSGGTNEQFFGPGTRLTVL.

This clonotype has just a few counts. J is TRBJ2-2 and V is TRBV20-1, with D perhaps matching TRBD1 or TRBD2 (5 bases each). Per germline, CDR1 DFQATT and CDR2 SNEGSKA (reference sequence). V was clipped by 1 base and J by 4 bases, with 16 bases between them. The CDR3 loop spans 16 amino acids. Here the CDR3 reads CSARGPQMGPTGELFF. DNA of the CDR3: TGCAGTGCTAGAGGCCCCCAGATGGGACCCACCGGGGAGCTGTTTTTT.

This clonotype was counted many times. This chain joins TRBV15 and TRBJ2-5; 8 bases map to TRBD2. The V and J ends lost 0 bases and 7 bases, in that order; junction bases with no gene match: 10. CDR3 length: 16 amino acids. Per germline, CDR1 LNHNV and CDR2 YYDKDF (reference sequence). CDR3 region: CATSREPPGLDVTQYF. CDR3 sequence (DNA): TGTGCCACCAGCAGAGAACCCCCGGGACTAGATGTGACCCAGTACTTC. The whole variable domain, remainder taken from reference TRBV15 and TRBJ2-5, is DAMVIQNPRYQVTQFGKPVTLSCSQTLNHNVMYWYQQKSSQAPKLLFHYYDKDFNNEADTPDNFQSRRPNTSFCFLDIRSPGLGDTAMYLCATSREPPGLDVTQYFGPGTRLLVL.